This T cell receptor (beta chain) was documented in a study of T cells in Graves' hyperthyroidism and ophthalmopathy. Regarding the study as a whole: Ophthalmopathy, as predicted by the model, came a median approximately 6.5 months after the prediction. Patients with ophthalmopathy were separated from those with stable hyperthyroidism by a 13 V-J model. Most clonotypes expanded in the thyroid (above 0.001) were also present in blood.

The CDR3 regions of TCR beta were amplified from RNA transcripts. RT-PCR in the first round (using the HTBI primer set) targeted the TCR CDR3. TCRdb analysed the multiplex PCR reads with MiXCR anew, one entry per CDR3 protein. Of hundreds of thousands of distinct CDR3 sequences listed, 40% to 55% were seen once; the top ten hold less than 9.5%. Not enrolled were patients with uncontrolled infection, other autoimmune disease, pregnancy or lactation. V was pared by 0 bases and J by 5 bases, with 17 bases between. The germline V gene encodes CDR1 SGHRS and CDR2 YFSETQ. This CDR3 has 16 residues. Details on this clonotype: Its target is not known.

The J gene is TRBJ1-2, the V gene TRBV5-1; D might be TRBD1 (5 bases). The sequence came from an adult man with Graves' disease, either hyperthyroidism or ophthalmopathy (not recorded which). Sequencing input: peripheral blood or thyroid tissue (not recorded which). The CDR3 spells CASSLDLRGSVYGYTF. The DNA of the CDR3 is TGCGCCAGCAGCTTGGACCTCCGGGGGTCTGTTTATGGCTACACCTTC.